This TCR beta chain was identified during a study of shared clonotypes between healthy human individuals. Study background: The cohort had a couple of women and a few men, ages 18 to 49.

The germline gives CDR1 SGHTA, CDR2 FQGTGA. The CDR3 is made up of 16 amino acids. Trimming stripped 0 bases from V and 4 bases from J, with 13 bases between. Data came from immunoSEQ multiplex PCR; TCRdb stores just in-frame clones and leaves some out. The sample lists approximately 2,300,000 clones; 85% to 95% were seen once. This clone was found once. This sequence was found in a young man in good health. Some clones in this sample may be carry-over from other donors' samples. The J gene is TRBJ2-1, the V gene TRBV7-3, with D unresolved. Specimen: naive CD4+ T cells from PBMCs. Subset described: CD45RA+ positively selected. The CDR3 loop is CASSLTSGLPYNEQFF. The CDR3 region has the DNA TGTGCCAGCAGCTTAACAAGTGGGCTACCATACAATGAGCAGTTCTTC.